Below are 27 T cell receptor beta chains sequenced from a single sample in a study of beta chain features in type 1 diabetes. The study, taken as a whole, reports: TCRB CDR3 length was moderately but significantly reduced in all four CD4+ subsets of Type 1 diabetes patients.

Antigen specificity for these receptors is unknown. Sequencing targeted expressed TCRB transcripts, as all isolated RNA had been reverse transcribed. Produced via immunoSEQ multiplex PCR; TCRdb's table is partial and in-frame only. The sample carries some 120,000 clones, 15% to 20% recorded once. Sequenced: central memory CD4+ T cells from blood. Receptors originate from a young man with type 1 diabetes.

This clone was seen a handful of times. This sequence joins TRBV30 and TRBJ2-2; 8 nucleotides line up with TRBD1. Trimming cost V 5 bases and J 5 bases; bases outside gene matches: 13. The CDR3 totals 16 residues. The germline CDR1 and CDR2 sequences are GTSNPN and SVGIG (reference sequence). The DNA of the CDR3 is TGTGCCTGGCGCAACCCCGGGACAGGTTTTACCGGGGAGCTGTTTTTT. Its protein is CAWRNPGTGFTGELFF.

The chain uses TRBV6-5 and TRBJ2-7; 10 bases are shared with TRBD2. CDR3 length: 15 residues. V lost 2 bases to trimming and J lost 4 bases; unmatched junction nucleotides: 5. Germline lookup yields CDR1 MNHEY and CDR2 SVGAGI. DNA of the CDR3: TGTGCCAGCAGTTACGGAGCGGGGGGGACGTACGAGCAGTACTTC. This codes for CASSYGAGGTYEQYF.

The chain combines TRBV7-3 with TRBJ1-1; 7 positions agree with TRBD1. The CDR3 sequence is 15 residues long. The germline gives CDR1 SGHTA, CDR2 FQGTGA. With V trimmed by 2 bases and J by 5 bases, 8 bases remained unmatched. The CDR3 region is CASSLVAGGSTEAFF. The CDR3 nucleotides are TGTGCCAGCAGCTTAGTAGCAGGGGGAAGTACTGAAGCTTTCTTT.

The chain has TRBV9 and TRBJ2-7; TRBD1 matches 8 bases. CDR3 length: 15 residues. Germline trimming cut 0 bases from V and 2 bases from J; bases unmatched to any gene: 4. The germline V gene encodes CDR1 SGDLS and CDR2 YYNGEE. CDR3 protein: CASSVARDRTYEQYF. The CDR3, as DNA: TGTGCCAGCAGCGTAGCTCGGGACAGGACCTACGAGCAGTACTTC.

The rearrangement uses TRBV7-2 and TRBJ2-1, with 15 bases lining up with TRBD2. The CDR3 loop spans 18 amino acids. The V segment lost 3 bases and the J segment 4 bases; nucleotides outside the gene matches: 7. Germline V gene lookup returns CDR1 SGHTA and CDR2 FQGNSA. This CDR3 is CASSLGLAGGRGYNEQFF. The CDR3 region has the DNA TGTGCCAGCAGCTTGGGACTAGCGGGAGGTAGAGGGTACAATGAGCAGTTCTTC.

The genes are TRBV7-2 and TRBJ1-2; D is unresolved. The germline CDR1 and CDR2 sequences are SGHTA and FQGNSA. The CDR3 extends over 13 amino acids. The V end was cut by 5 bases, the J end by 3 bases, with 10 bases between. The DNA for the CDR3 is TGTGCCAGCAGCGTTCGAGGATACTATGGCTACACCTTC. It yields the protein CASSVRGYYGYTF.

CDR3 sequence: CASNLGGYEQYF. The CDR3 nucleotides read TGTGCCAGCAACCTCGGGGGGTACGAGCAGTACTTC. V is TRBV2 and J is TRBJ2-7; TRBD2 matches at 7 bases. The CDR3 runs to 12 residues. Looked up from germline, CDR1 is SNHLY and CDR2 is FYNNEI. V shed 7 bases, J shed 4 bases, and the junction held 4 bases outside the gene matches.

The chain carries TRBV7-2 and TRBJ2-1; D is possibly TRBD2 (5 bases). The germline V and J ends were trimmed by 7 bases and 2 bases, with 12 bases remaining between them. The CDR3 covers 14 residues. CDR1 SGHTA and CDR2 FQGNSA come from the germline V gene. CDR3 in DNA: TGTGCCAGCACCCTGAGCGGCACCTACAATGAGCAGTTCTTC. Translating it yields CASTLSGTYNEQFF.

The chain combines TRBV10-1 with TRBJ2-3; 14 bases map to TRBD2. The CDR3 consists of 16 residues. Trimming removed 3 bases from V and 4 bases from J; junction bases left unmatched: 3. Germline values: CDR1 WNHNN, CDR2 SYGVQD (reference sequence). The chain's CDR3 is CASSEGTSGSPDTQYF. CDR3 DNA sequence: TGCGCCAGCAGTGAAGGGACTAGCGGGAGCCCAGATACGCAGTATTTT.

The chain has TRBV18 and TRBJ2-7; no reliable D call. V was pared by 2 bases and J by 2 bases, with 16 bases between. There are 16 residues in the CDR3. Germline-derived CDR1 and CDR2 are KGHSH and LQKENI. Written as DNA, the CDR3 is TGTGCCAGCTCACCAGAATCTGGATATGGGGCCTACGAGCAGTACTTC. Protein: CASSPESGYGAYEQYF.

This clone was counted a single time. The chain links TRBV18 to TRBJ1-1, with TRBD1 matching over 7 bases. V lost 6 bases and J lost 2; bases outside the gene matches: 9. The V gene's germline CDR1 is KGHSH and CDR2 LQKENI. The CDR3 totals 15 residues. Written as DNA, the CDR3 is TGTGCCAGCTCCAGGATGACAGGGAGAAACACTGAAGCTTTCTTT. This gives the protein CASSRMTGRNTEAFF.

This clone was counted many times. The chain links TRBV29-1 to TRBJ1-2; D possibly corresponds to TRBD1 (6 bases). Per the germline V gene, CDR1 is SQVTM and CDR2 is ANQGSEA. The CDR3 length is 12 residues. The V and J ends lost 4 bases and 3 bases respectively, with 9 bases between them. CDR3 residues: CSVVEGDYGYTF. As DNA, the CDR3 is TGCAGCGTTGTCGAGGGGGACTATGGCTACACCTTC.

This clone was recorded a few times. The V and J genes are TRBV6-5 and TRBJ1-2; D is undetermined. The germline V gene encodes CDR1 MNHEY and CDR2 SVGAGI. The V gene lost 6 bases and the J gene lost 1 base, with 12 bases spanning the gap. The CDR3 is 14 amino acids. CDR3 sequence: CASSKRRFNYGYTF. The CDR3 DNA is TGTGCCAGCAGCAAAAGACGCTTTAACTATGGCTACACCTTC.

In nucleotides, the CDR3 is TGCAGCGTTGGGGGACTAGCGGGGAGCACAGATACGCAGTATTTT. As protein: CSVGGLAGSTDTQYF. V is TRBV29-1 and J is TRBJ2-3; 13 positions agree with TRBD2. This CDR3 is built from 15 residues. Unmatched junction bases numbered 1, after V lost 4 bases and J lost 0 bases. Germline V gene sequence: CDR1 SQVTM, CDR2 ANQGSEA.

Only a few counts were recorded for this clone. The chain carries TRBV4-3 and TRBJ1-5; 7 bases agree with TRBD1. Trimming cost V 3 bases and J 2 bases; bases outside gene matches: 7. This CDR3 contains 16 residues. CDR1 and CDR2 from the germline V gene are LGHNA and YSLEER. The CDR3 spells CASSQGLDRGNQPQHF. In DNA form, the CDR3 reads TGCGCCAGCAGCCAGGGTCTTGACAGGGGCAATCAGCCCCAGCATTTT.

This clone was seen a few times. The rearrangement joins TRBV14 to TRBJ1-5; a weak D match, TRBD1 (5 bases). The CDR3 extends over 16 amino acids. V shed 4 bases and J shed 4 bases, with 17 bases lying between them. Germline assignment: CDR1 SGHDN and CDR2 FVKESK. CDR3 coding DNA: TGTGCCAGCAGCCGACTCTTCAGGGAGAGGAATCAGCCCCAGCATTTT. This sequence encodes CASSRLFRERNQPQHF.

The chain has TRBV29-1 and TRBJ2-3; 10 nucleotides agree with TRBD2. Germline trimming cut 1 base from V and 3 bases from J; bases unmatched to any gene: 4. Germline CDR1 SQVTM, CDR2 ANQGSEA. The CDR3 runs to 15 residues. The chain's CDR3 is CSVEARAGGTDTQYF. CDR3 nucleotides: TGCAGCGTTGAAGCGCGAGCGGGGGGGACAGATACGCAGTATTTT.

The chain links TRBV5-8 to TRBJ2-6, with D possibly being TRBD1 (6 bases). The CDR3 runs 18 residues. Germline values: CDR1 SGHTS, CDR2 YDEGEE. Trimming left V 3 bases short and J 11 bases short, with 27 bases between. The CDR3 reads CASSSSLDRRFSYDVLTF. Here the CDR3 DNA reads TGTGCCAGCAGCTCATCCTTAGACAGGCGGTTTTCGTATGACGTCCTGACTTTC.

The chain couples TRBV30 to TRBJ2-5, with 7 bases that match TRBD1. V trimming: 2 bases; J trimming: 3 bases; junction bases outside the gene matches: 9. Per germline, CDR1 GTSNPN and CDR2 SVGIG (reference sequence). There are 15 residues in the CDR3. The DNA of the CDR3 is TGTGCCTGGAGTCCGCCCGGGACAGCCAAAGAGACCCAGTACTTC. Protein sequence: CAWSPPGTAKETQYF.

In this sample, this clone turned up a few times. The rearrangement uses TRBV10-3 and TRBJ2-5, with 8 bases aligning to TRBD1. From germline, CDR1 is ENHRY and CDR2 SYGVKD. CDR3 size: 14 residues. The trim removed 3 bases at V and 2 bases at J, leaving 2 bases unmatched. The CDR3 nucleotides read TGTGCCATCAGTGATGGGGACAGGCAAGAGACCCAGTACTTC. Translation: CAISDGDRQETQYF.

This clone has a handful of counts. This sequence joins TRBV4-2 and TRBJ2-2; tentative D call: TRBD2 (6 bases). Germline V lookup: CDR1 LGHNA, CDR2 YNFKEQ. The CDR3 spans 15 residues. V lost 3 bases and J 4 bases, leaving 12 bases between the germline ends. The CDR3 here is CASSHGTSPTGELFF. The CDR3 DNA reads as TGTGCCAGCAGCCACGGGACTTCACCCACCGGGGAGCTGTTTTTT.

In this sample, this clone turned up many times. The chain joins TRBV15 to TRBJ2-6, with 8 nucleotides matching TRBD1. The CDR3 extends over 16 amino acids. The ends lost 6 bases at V and 0 bases at J; junction bases unmatched: 4. CDR1 is LNHNV, CDR2 YYDKDF, per germline (reference sequence). The CDR3: CATRGTGPSGANVLTF. The CDR3 bases are TGTGCCACCAGAGGGACAGGACCCTCTGGGGCCAACGTCCTGACTTTC. The full variable domain, with the rest looked up from reference TRBV15 and TRBJ2-6, is DAMVIQNPRYQVTQFGKPVTLSCSQTLNHNVMYWYQQKSSQAPKLLFHYYDKDFNNEADTPDNFQSRRPNTSFCFLDIRSPGLGDTAMYLCATRGTGPSGANVLTFGAGSRLTVL.

This clone came up a few times. The chain is built from TRBV7-2 and TRBJ2-3; 8 bases map to TRBD2. Trimming took 7 bases from V and 4 from J; bases not matched to a gene: 4. The CDR3 runs to 13 residues. Germline CDR1 reads SGHTA; CDR2 reads FQGNSA. The CDR3: CASTGRVADTQYF. The CDR3 DNA sequence: TGTGCCAGCACCGGGAGGGTAGCAGATACGCAGTATTTT. Full variable domain (outside the CDR3, taken from reference TRBV7-2 and TRBJ2-3): GAGVSQSPSNKVTEKGKDVELRCDPISGHTALYWYRQSLGQGLEFLIYFQGNSAPDKSGLPSDRFSAERTGGSVSTLTIQRTQQEDSAVYLCASTGRVADTQYFGPGTRLTVL.

This chain links TRBV25-1 with TRBJ2-3; 9 bases are shared with TRBD1. In germline, CDR1 is MGHDK, CDR2 SYGVNS. Trimming cost V 7 bases and J 3 bases; bases outside gene matches: 5. This CDR3 has 14 residues. CDR3 amino acids: CASTDRGGTDTQYF. The CDR3 DNA sequence: TGTGCCAGCACGGACAGGGGCGGGACAGATACGCAGTATTTT.

This chain connects TRBV30 to TRBJ2-7, with 8 bases matching TRBD1. Losses at the gene ends were 3 bases for V and 0 bases for J; bases not matched to a gene: 4. Germline-derived CDR1 and CDR2 are GTSNPN and SVGIG (reference sequence). The CDR3 is 14 amino acids. CDR3 in DNA: TGTGCCTGGAGAGCACAGGGGGGCTCCTACGAGCAGTACTTC. Residues: CAWRAQGGSYEQYF.

This clone was picked up a small number of times. A far larger clone is off by one base, so a read error is likely. The DNA is omitted, as the CDR3 cannot be located on it reliably, and the CDR3 follows TCRdb's listing. This CDR3 reads CSVATGNSNQPPHF. The chain couples TRBV29-1 to TRBJ1-5; the listed D gene, TRBD1, was not tested against the DNA. The CDR3 length equals 14 residues, ends included. The V gene's germline CDR1 is SQVTM and CDR2 ANQGSEA.

This clone turned up a few times. The chain links TRBV29-1 to TRBJ2-6, with TRBD2 matching over 7 bases. This CDR3 is 16 amino acids long. The junction had 6 bases not matched to a gene; V was cut back by 4 bases and J by 0 bases. Germline V gene sequence: CDR1 SQVTM, CDR2 ANQGSEA. The CDR3 region is CSVAGGGTSGANVLTF. DNA of the CDR3: TGCAGCGTTGCGGGGGGAGGGACCTCTGGGGCCAACGTCCTGACTTTC. The whole variable domain, remainder taken from reference TRBV29-1 and TRBJ2-6, is SAVISQKPSRDICQRGTSLTIQCQVDSQVTMMFWYRQQPGQSLTLIATANQGSEATYESGFVIDKFPISRPNLTFSTLTVSNMSPEDSSIYLCSVAGGGTSGANVLTFGAGSRLTVL.